The 4 T cell receptor beta chains below come from one sample, sequenced in a study of T cells in Graves' hyperthyroidism and ophthalmopathy. Researchers amplified the TCR beta CDR3 regions from RNA transcripts. First-round RT-PCR targeting the TCR CDR3 was performed with the HTBI primer set. TCRdb used MiXCR to reprocess the multiplex PCR reads, holding one entry per CDR3 protein. This sample has around 440,000 distinct CDR3 sequences, with 15% to 18% found just once. Input material: blood. These receptors came from a woman aged 18-29 years with Graves' hyperthyroidism.

This clonotype was detected a few times. The chain is built from TRBV19 and TRBJ2-1; D ambiguous. The ends were cut back, 3 bases at V and 8 bases at J, with 8 bases in the middle. There are 12 residues in the CDR3. Per the germline V gene, CDR1 is LNHDA and CDR2 is SQIVND (reference sequence). CDR3 nucleotides: TGTGCCAGTAGTATGACGGTCGATGAGCAGTTCTTC. Translation gives CASSMTVDEQFF.

Turning to this clonotype: The conserved final phenylalanine or tryptophan is absent from the CDR3, which likely points to a read error. The chain links TRBV25-1 to TRBJ1-2; no firm D call. The CDR3 spans 14 residues. V was trimmed by 3 bases and J by 6 bases, leaving 14 bases between them. The germline CDR1 and CDR2 sequences are MGHDK and SYGVNS. This CDR3 reads CASSDPIYTDGYTL. As DNA, the CDR3 is TGTGCCAGCAGTGATCCCATATACACGGATGGCTACACCCTC.

V and J are TRBV11-2 and TRBJ2-5; possible D gene TRBD1, 6 bases. This CDR3 region has 15 residues. The V gene's germline CDR1 is SGHAT and CDR2 FQNNGV. Trimming removed 2 bases from V and 2 bases from J, with 12 bases in between. Written as DNA, the CDR3 is TGTGCCAGCAGCTTATTAGGGGGAAGGCAAGAGACCCAGTACTTC. Translated: CASSLLGGRQETQYF. The whole variable domain, remainder taken from reference TRBV11-2 and TRBJ2-5, is EAGVAQSPRYKIIEKRQSVAFWCNPISGHATLYWYQQILGQGPKLLIQFQNNGVVDDSQLPKDRFSAERLKGVDSTLKIQPAKLEDSAVYLCASSLLGGRQETQYFGPGTRLLVL.

The CDR3 sequence: CASSLETGPAGNEQFF. The CDR3 DNA is TGTGCCAGCAGCCTGGAAACAGGGCCAGCGGGCAATGAGCAGTTCTTC. The chain combines TRBV4-2 with TRBJ2-1; D could derive from TRBD1 or TRBD2 (6 bases each). The germline V gene encodes CDR1 LGHNA and CDR2 YNFKEQ. The CDR3 spans 16 residues. V shed 4 bases and J shed 6 bases, with 19 bases lying between them.